This T cell receptor (beta chain) was captured in a study of T cells in Graves' hyperthyroidism and ophthalmopathy. The CDR3 contains 17 residues. Germline V gene sequence: CDR1 LNHDA, CDR2 SQIVND (reference sequence). V gave up 3 bases and J gave up 3 bases, with 21 bases separating them. Template material for amplifying TCR beta CDR3 regions consisted of RNA transcripts. The TCR CDR3 first-round RT-PCR relied on the HTBI primer set. TCRdb ran MiXCR on the multiplex PCR reads and lists one entry per CDR3 protein. Altogether 300,000 to 450,000 distinct CDR3 sequences are present, about 12% being singletons, with the ten largest covering roughly 8.3%.

The chain joins TRBV19 to TRBJ2-7; D not certain. This TCR came from a woman under 30 with Graves' hyperthyroidism. The sample taken for sequencing was blood. As DNA, the CDR3 is TGTGCCAGTAGTATCGAACTGACACTCGCGAATTACTACGAGCAGTACTTC. Translating it yields CASSIELTLANYYEQYF.